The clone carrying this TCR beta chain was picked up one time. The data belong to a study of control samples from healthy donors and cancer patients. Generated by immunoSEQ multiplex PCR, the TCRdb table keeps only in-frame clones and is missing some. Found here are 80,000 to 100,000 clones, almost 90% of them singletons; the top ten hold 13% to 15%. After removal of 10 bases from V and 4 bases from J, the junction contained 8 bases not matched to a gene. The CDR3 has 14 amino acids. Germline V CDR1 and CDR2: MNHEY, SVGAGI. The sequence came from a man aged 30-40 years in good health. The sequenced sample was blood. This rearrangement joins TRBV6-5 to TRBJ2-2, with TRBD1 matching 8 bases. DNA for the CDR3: TGTGCCACCAGGACAGGGAAGGGCACCGGGGAGCTGTTTTTT. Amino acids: CATRTGKGTGELFF.